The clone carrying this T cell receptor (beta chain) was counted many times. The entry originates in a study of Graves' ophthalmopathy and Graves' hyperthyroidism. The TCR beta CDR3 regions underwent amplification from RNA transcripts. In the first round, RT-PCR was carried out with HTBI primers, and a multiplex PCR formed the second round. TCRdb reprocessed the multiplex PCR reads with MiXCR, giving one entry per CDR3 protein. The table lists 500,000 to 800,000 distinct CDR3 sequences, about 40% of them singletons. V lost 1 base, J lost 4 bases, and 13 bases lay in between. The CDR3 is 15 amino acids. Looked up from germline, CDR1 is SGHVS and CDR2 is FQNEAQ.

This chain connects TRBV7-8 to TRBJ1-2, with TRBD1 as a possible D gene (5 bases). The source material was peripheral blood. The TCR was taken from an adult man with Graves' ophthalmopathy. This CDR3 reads CASSLDGGVIYGYTF. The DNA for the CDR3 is TGTGCCAGCAGCTTAGATGGGGGGGTGATCTATGGCTACACCTTC. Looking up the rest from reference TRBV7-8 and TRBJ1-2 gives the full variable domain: GAGVSQSPRYKVAKRGQDVALRCDPISGHVSLFWYQQALGQGPEFLTYFQNEAQLDKSGLPSDRFFAERPEGSVSTLKIQRTQQEDSAVYLCASSLDGGVIYGYTFGSGTRLTVV.